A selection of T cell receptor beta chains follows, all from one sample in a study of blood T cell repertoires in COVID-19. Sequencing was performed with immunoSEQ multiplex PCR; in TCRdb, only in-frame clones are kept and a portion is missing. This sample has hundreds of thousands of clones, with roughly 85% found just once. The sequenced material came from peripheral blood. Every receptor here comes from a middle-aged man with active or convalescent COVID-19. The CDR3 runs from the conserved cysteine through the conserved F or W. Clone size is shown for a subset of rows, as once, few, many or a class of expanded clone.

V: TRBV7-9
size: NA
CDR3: CASSLSLSGGNEKLFF

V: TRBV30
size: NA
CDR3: CAWRPLGGQRPYYGYTF

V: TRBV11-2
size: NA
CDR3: CASSAPYRYNEQFF

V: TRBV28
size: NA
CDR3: CASSSIRYSGANVLTF

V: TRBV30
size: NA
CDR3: CACSPRVGQPQHF

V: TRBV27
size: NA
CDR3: CASSLTDLLPQFF

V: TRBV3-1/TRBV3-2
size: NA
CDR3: CASTDKTNTGELFF

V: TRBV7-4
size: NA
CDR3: CASSLEGAGASSGNTIYF

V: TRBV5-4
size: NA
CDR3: CASSLSGRRTGELFF

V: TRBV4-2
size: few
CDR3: CASSQRTGGSNEQFF

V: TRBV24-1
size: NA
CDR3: CATSSGSTDTQYF

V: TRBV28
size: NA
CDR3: CASRGGDRGHIWHF

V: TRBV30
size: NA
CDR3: CAWGNPGLSNQPQHF

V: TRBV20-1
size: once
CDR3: CSASIAGGSQETQYF

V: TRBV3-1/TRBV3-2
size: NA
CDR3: CASSLQGDPTTEQYF

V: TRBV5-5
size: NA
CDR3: CASSQSEKYGYTF

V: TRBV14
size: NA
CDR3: CASSQGGGEYEQYF

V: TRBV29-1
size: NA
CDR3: CSVASQGRLETQYF

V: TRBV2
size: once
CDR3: CASSNLAGGEQYF

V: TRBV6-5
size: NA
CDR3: CASSRDRGSFYGYTF

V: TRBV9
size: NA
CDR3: CASTGGAGANVLTF

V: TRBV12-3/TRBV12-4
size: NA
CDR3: CASSRAGRDTQYF

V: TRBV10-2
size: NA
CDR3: CASSGTGWMNTEAFF

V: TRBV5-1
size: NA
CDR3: CASSFLQGNTEAFF

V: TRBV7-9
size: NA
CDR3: CASSLGTGNGEQYF

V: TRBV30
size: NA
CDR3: CASKGDSSYEQYF

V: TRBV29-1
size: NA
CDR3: CSAATNSGNTIYF

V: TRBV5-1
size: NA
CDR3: CASSLSGNYGYTF

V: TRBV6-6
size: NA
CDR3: CASSFPGQAPTDEQYF

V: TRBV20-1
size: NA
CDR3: CSASLPEGNQPQHF

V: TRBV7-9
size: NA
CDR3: CASSLTALANEKLFF

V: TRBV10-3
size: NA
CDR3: CAISESGPSGRQHEQFF

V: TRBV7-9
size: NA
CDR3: CASSLQETQYF